This TCR beta chain was profiled in a study of identical twins (dated by TCRdb to about 2016). Regarding the complete study: TCR alpha and beta repertoires from monozygotic twins, unrelated adults of various ages and cord blood were deep-sequenced to test whether fetal clonotypes persist. Replicate twin experiments were performed at different times using different library preparation protocols to rule out contamination. Broader findings and caveats from the paper: Fewer insertions were carried by abundant cord blood beta clonotypes, a similar but weaker trend appeared in young adult naive repertoires, and no such trend appeared in memory repertoires. Because the same donors could not be followed over many years, the conclusions relied on cross-sectional statistical analysis. Compared with coincidental sharing between unrelated individuals, out-of-frame TCR alpha sequences shared between twins showed an excess of sequences with low generation probability. In monozygotic twins, recombination models systematically underestimated out-of-frame TCR alpha sharing, but the models matched the sharing seen between unrelated individuals. Excess twin sharing in beta out-of-frame sequences was weaker because fewer shared sequences lowered the signal-to-noise ratio. Zero-insertion analyses could be partly confounded by invariant T cells such as MAIT and iNKT, although diverse VJ usage argued against such confounding for most clonotypes.

Preparation of the library involved 5' RACE. Instrument used: Illumina HiSeq 2000. A universal primer binding site was added through template switching, and the final cDNA carried a unique molecular identifier so that TCR cDNA molecules could be counted accurately. Specific primers in the conserved constant-segment region were used to synthesize first-strand cDNA for TCR alpha and beta chains. To control for contamination, every cDNA library carried two barcodes: a SMART-Mk sample barcode plus Illumina barcodes. Two successive PCR steps introduced TruSeq adapter sequences along with Illumina sample barcodes. Sequencing of the TCR alpha and beta cDNA libraries was done on the Illumina HiSeq platform using custom primers. The study's own analysis went as follows. MiGEC was used to process raw reads and extract unique molecular identifiers, and MiXCR was used to find CDR3 positions. Recombination models were inferred per individual with the repgenHMM and IGoR tools using an EM algorithm. Shared clonotype analysis was performed with the tcR package in R, normalizing sharing by the product of cloneset sizes. To study raw recombination without the effects of thymic and clonal selection, out-of-frame nonproductive sequences were analyzed. Using fastp at Q25 and MiXCR, TCRdb reprocessed the public reads and kept productive beta chains. Every CDR3 protein is listed once, alongside the most common genes and DNA of its rows. TCRdb, not the authors, supplied the V and J calls. The sample table contains 200,000 to 250,000 distinct CDR3 sequences; only one count was recorded for about 13% of them. The biggest ten clones account for 4% to 5% of the sample.

This clonotype was counted a few times. The antigen this receptor binds is unknown. No quality values exist for individual bases; no much larger clone is one base distant. The germline V and J ends show losses of 4 bases and 5 bases respectively, and no gene match explains 5 bases of the junction. From the germline V gene, CDR1 is SGDLS and CDR2 is YYNGEE. Measured from the cysteine to the phenylalanine, the CDR3 is 14 residues long. Solely the CDR3 DNA is kept, with 42 bases framed from the first base. Every donor was a healthy Caucasian. Three pairs of female monozygotic twins, all aged 18 to 29 years, made up the twin cohort. Miltenyi CD45RO+ enrichment and human naive T-cell isolation kits were used to isolate memory (CD45RO+) and naive T cells from PBMC. These data are also associated with another study on yellow fever vaccine responses in identical twins. As the second paper documents: According to the authors, the vaccine-induced T cell response in identical twins seemed to be partly convergent and partly specific to each individual. In identical twins, the study followed T cell clones that responded to the vaccine with precision.

The sequenced sample consisted of memory (CD45RO+) T cells sorted from blood. The cell subset or site tag for this specimen amounts to: CD45RO+ enriched T cells. The rearranged segments are TRBV9 and TRBJ2-5, with 10 bases in between that match TRBD2. The sequence derives from a woman aged 18-30 years in good health. The CDR3 has the sequence CASSLAGGWETQYF. The DNA sequence is as follows: TGTGCCAGCAGCTTAGCGGGGGGCTGGGAGACCCAGTACTTC.